This passage covers 28 T cell receptor beta chains from one sample sequenced in a study of cytotoxic CD8 clonotypes in ibrutinib-treated CLL (dated by TCRdb to the early 2020s). Per the publication, the time point label means: about a year on ibrutinib. The receptor library was made with the immunoSEQ multiplex PCR assay. TCRdb stores this immuneACCESS table with in-frame sequences only. Part of the clones is absent; in the studies checked, under half of the shortfall reflects unresolved V genes, and no reason is known for the rest. Within this sample are approximately 50,000 clones, with 71% of them counted one time only. The leading ten clones occupy around two fifths of the sample. The source was PBMCs, collected after 12 months of ibrutinib treatment. The receptors stem from a human donor with chronic lymphocytic leukemia.

This clone was picked up a small number of times. The chain recombines TRBV27 with TRBJ1-2; no firm D call. The germline CDR1 and CDR2 sequences are MNHEY and SMNVEV (reference sequence). This CDR3 has 14 residues. Trimming shortened V by 3 bases and J by 5 bases, and 13 bases separated the two germline ends. Here the CDR3 reads CASSLPRVGYGYTF. In DNA form, the CDR3 reads TGTGCCAGCAGTTTGCCAAGGGTAGGGTATGGCTACACCTTC.

J is TRBJ2-1 and V is TRBV18; TRBD2 aligns across 9 bases. Germline V gene lookup returns CDR1 KGHSH and CDR2 LQKENI. CDR3 length equals 16 residues. Trimming at V came to 1 base and at J to 3 bases, leaving 4 bases not matched to a gene. The CDR3 region has the DNA TGTGCCAGCTCACCACTTGGGACTAGCCTCTACAATGAGCAGTTCTTC. Protein product: CASSPLGTSLYNEQFF.

This clone was seen just once. The chain couples TRBV5-1 to TRBJ2-7; perhaps TRBD1 as D (6 bases). CDR1 and CDR2 from the germline V gene are SGHRS and YFSETQ. The CDR3 length is 13 residues. Deletions cut 0 bases from V and 4 bases from J, with 8 bases between. CDR3 sequence: CASSLVQGYEQYF. The CDR3 region has the DNA TGCGCCAGCAGCTTGGTACAGGGATACGAGCAGTACTTC.

This clone has only a few counts. The chain uses TRBV28 and TRBJ2-7; D is tentatively TRBD1 or TRBD2 (5 bases each). The length of the CDR3 is 13 residues. CDR1 and CDR2 from the germline V gene are MDHEN and SYDVKM. Trimming cost V 3 bases and J 2 bases, with 8 bases left between them. The CDR3 DNA reads TGTGCCAGCAGTTTGGGACCCCCCTACGAGCAGTACTTC. As protein: CASSLGPPYEQYF.

This clone has just a few counts. The chain carries TRBV11-2 and TRBJ1-2, with a tentative D call TRBD1 (5 bases). V dropped 8 bases and J dropped 3 bases, with 13 bases sitting between them. This CDR3 spans 13 amino acids. Germline assignment: CDR1 SGHAT and CDR2 FQNNGV. The CDR3 sequence is CASGTDGDYGYTF. CDR3 nucleotide sequence: TGTGCCAGCGGGACGGACGGGGACTATGGCTACACCTTC.

The genes are TRBV7-9 and TRBJ1-1, with TRBD1 as a possible D gene (6 bases). From germline, CDR1 is SEHNR and CDR2 FQNEAQ (reference sequence). Trimming cost V 5 bases and J 7 bases, with 11 bases left between them. The CDR3 has 12 amino acids. Here the CDR3 DNA reads TGTGCCAGCAGCCGTGGGGACATTGAAGCTTTCTTT. Protein product: CASSRGDIEAFF.

On this clone itself: The same CDR3 is also encoded by other DNA sequences in this sample. The rearrangement joins TRBV7-2 to TRBJ2-7; D unclear. Germline CDR1 SGHTA, CDR2 FQGNSA. The V end was cut by 3 bases, the J end by 1 base, with 4 bases between. CDR3 length: 12 residues. This CDR3 is CASSLTSYEQYF. The CDR3 nucleotides are TGTGCCAGCAGCTTGACTTCCTACGAGCAGTACTTC.

This clone has just a few counts. The chain uses TRBV18 and TRBJ2-2; a weak D match, TRBD1 (6 bases). V was trimmed by 3 bases and J by 1 base, leaving 6 bases between them. The CDR3 has 14 amino acids. Germline CDR1 KGHSH, CDR2 LQKENI. Here the CDR3 reads CASSPGQNTGELFF. Written as DNA, the CDR3 is TGTGCCAGCTCACCGGGACAGAACACCGGGGAGCTGTTTTTT.

This sequence joins TRBV4-2 and TRBJ2-7; weak D call: TRBD1 (6 bases). V was pared by 2 bases and J by 1 base, with 18 bases between. Germline V gene sequence: CDR1 LGHNA, CDR2 YNFKEQ. This CDR3 region has 17 residues. CDR3 loop: CASSQFVGQGRSYEQYF. CDR3 DNA: TGTGCCAGCAGCCAATTTGTCGGGCAGGGGAGATCCTACGAGCAGTACTTC.

The CDR3 DNA is TGTGCCAGCAGTCCGTCGGTGGGTGAGCAGTTCTTC. This translates into CASSPSVGEQFF. This sequence joins TRBV28 and TRBJ2-1; the D is unclear. Germline V gene sequence: CDR1 MDHEN, CDR2 SYDVKM. This CDR3 is built from 12 residues. V dropped 5 bases and J dropped 9 bases, with 11 bases sitting between them. Combining the CDR3 with reference TRBV28 and TRBJ2-1 gives the whole variable domain DVKVTQSSRYLVKRTGEKVFLECVQDMDHENMFWYRQDPGLGLRLIYFSYDVKMKEKGDIPEGYSVSREKKERFSLILESASTNQTSMYLCASSPSVGEQFFGPGTRLTVL.

The CDR3: CASSLDLGTGKGYTF. The CDR3 nucleotides read TGTGCCAGCAGCTTAGATTTGGGGACAGGGAAAGGCTACACCTTC. The chain couples TRBV11-2 to TRBJ1-2; the match to TRBD1 covers 9 bases. The CDR3 contains 15 residues. With 0 bases clipped from V and 8 bases from J, the junction kept 7 bases outside the gene matches. CDR1 and CDR2 (germline): SGHAT, FQNNGV.

This clone occurred once. The chain employs TRBV6-1 and TRBJ2-5, with 11 bases identical to TRBD2. Germline V gene data show CDR1 as MNHNS and CDR2 as SASEGT. V shed 5 bases, J shed 5 bases, and the junction held 7 bases outside the gene matches. CDR3 size: 15 residues. The CDR3 region has the DNA TGTGCCAGCAGTACAACTAGCGGGAGACAGGAGACCCAGTACTTC. Translated, it gives CASSTTSGRQETQYF.

This clone was seen only a few times. CDR3 sequence reads: CASSLALREGETQYF. In DNA, the CDR3 is TGTGCCAGCAGCTTAGCCCTCAGGGAGGGGGAGACCCAGTACTTC. The chain couples TRBV7-9 to TRBJ2-5; the match to TRBD2 covers 7 bases. Per the germline V gene, CDR1 is SEHNR and CDR2 is FQNEAQ (reference sequence). The CDR3 is made up of 15 amino acids. J lost 5 bases, V lost 0 bases, and 6 bases had no gene match.

The chain links TRBV7-3 to TRBJ2-7; D perhaps matches TRBD2 (5 bases). The CDR3 is 13 residues long. Germline CDR1 is SGHTA and CDR2 is FQGTGA. V was trimmed by 4 bases and J by 6 bases, leaving 13 bases between them. The DNA for the CDR3 is TGTGCCAGCAGCTCGAGGGCTAAAGCCGAGCAGTACTTC. Its translation: CASSSRAKAEQYF.

This clone was seen many times. V gene TRBV7-9 combines with J gene TRBJ2-7; D uncertain. The CDR3 loop spans 14 amino acids. Germline V lookup: CDR1 SEHNR, CDR2 FQNEAQ (reference sequence). V lost 5 bases to trimming and J lost 6 bases, with 17 bases between them. The CDR3 is CASSPGPGTPEQYF. The CDR3 coding sequence is TGTGCCAGCAGCCCTGGACCCGGAACCCCCGAGCAGTACTTC.

The chain uses TRBV7-2 and TRBJ1-1; D remains ambiguous. The CDR3 is made up of 11 amino acids. In germline, CDR1 is SGHTA, CDR2 FQGNSA. With 0 bases removed from V and 7 bases from J, the gap between germline ends came to 3 bases. The CDR3 spells CASSLAVEAFF. As DNA, the CDR3 is TGTGCCAGCAGCTTAGCAGTTGAAGCTTTCTTT.

The chain employs TRBV5-4 and TRBJ1-1; no definite D call. Looked up from germline, CDR1 is SGHNT and CDR2 is YYREEE (reference sequence). V dropped 4 bases and J dropped 0 bases, with 13 bases sitting between them. This CDR3 region has 15 residues. The CDR3 region is CASSRGNGLNTEAFF. CDR3 nucleotide sequence: TGTGCCAGCAGCCGAGGGAACGGCCTGAACACTGAAGCTTTCTTT.

The V gene is TRBV6-1, the J gene TRBJ2-7; 13 bases agree with TRBD2. CDR1 is MNHNS, CDR2 SASEGT, per germline. With V trimmed by 5 bases and J by 2 bases, 3 bases remained unmatched. This CDR3 comprises 15 residues. The DNA for the CDR3 is TGTGCCAGCAGTACCGGGACTAGCGGGACCTACGAGCAGTACTTC. This encodes CASSTGTSGTYEQYF.

There are a few counts of this clone. The gene calls are TRBV13 and TRBJ2-7; D is possibly TRBD2 (7 bases). V was cut by 5 bases and J by 3 bases, with 20 bases left in between. Germline V gives CDR1 PRHDT, CDR2 FYEKMQ (reference sequence). CDR3 size: 16 residues. CDR3 sequence: CASSRWTGGGFYEQYF. CDR3 coding DNA: TGTGCCAGCAGCCGCTGGACGGGGGGCGGATTCTACGAGCAGTACTTC.

CDR3 region: CASREPQHF. In DNA form, the CDR3 reads TGTGCCAGCAGGGAGCCCCAGCATTTT. The J gene is TRBJ1-5, the V gene TRBV6-4; D gene ambiguous. The CDR3 spans 9 residues. The V gene's germline CDR1 is MRHNA and CDR2 SNTAGT. Trimming shortened V by 6 bases and J by 8 bases, and 2 bases separated the two germline ends.

The V call is TRBV19, the J call TRBJ1-1; D gene unclear. Germline V CDR1 and CDR2: LNHDA, SQIVND (reference sequence). V lost 5 bases and J 1 base, leaving 8 bases between the germline ends. The CDR3 extends over 13 amino acids. CDR3 coding DNA: TGTGCCAGTAGTTTTGGGCCGAACACTGAAGCTTTCTTT. The encoded protein is CASSFGPNTEAFF.

This clone was detected only a few times. This chain uses TRBV6-1 with TRBJ1-5; D might be TRBD1 (5 bases). V was shortened by 4 bases and J by 9 bases, with 16 bases between the two germline ends. From germline, CDR1 is MNHNS and CDR2 SASEGT. CDR3 length: 14 amino acids. The CDR3 reads CASSVAWRDSPQHF. CDR3 nucleotides: TGTGCCAGCAGTGTAGCCTGGCGGGACTCGCCCCAGCATTTT.

In this sample, this clone turned up once. This rearrangement joins TRBV19 to TRBJ1-1; 8 bases align to TRBD1. Germline CDR1 and CDR2: LNHDA and SQIVND (reference sequence). CDR3 length: 15 amino acids. J lost 1 base, V lost 6 bases, and 7 bases had no gene match. CDR3 loop: CASSNQGAANTEAFF. The CDR3 nucleotides are TGTGCCAGTAGCAATCAGGGGGCTGCGAACACTGAAGCTTTCTTT.

This clone was observed a single time. This sequence joins TRBV6-1 and TRBJ1-4, with 7 positions matching TRBD1. The CDR3 spans 15 residues. From germline, CDR1 is MNHNS and CDR2 SASEGT. V gave up 3 bases and J gave up 3 bases; unmatched junction bases: 4. Here the CDR3 reads CASSDRGMANEKLFF. The DNA for the CDR3 is TGTGCCAGCAGTGACAGGGGGATGGCTAATGAAAAACTGTTTTTT.

The V gene is TRBV6-4, the J gene TRBJ2-2; the D gene is possibly TRBD1 (6 bases). This CDR3 spans 14 amino acids. Trimming pared 8 bases from V and 1 base from J, leaving 11 bases between. Looked up from germline, CDR1 is MRHNA and CDR2 is SNTAGT. The CDR3 reads CASGSGVNTGELFF. The CDR3, as DNA: TGTGCCAGCGGGTCAGGGGTGAACACCGGGGAGCTGTTTTTT.

This chain connects TRBV9 to TRBJ2-3; tentative D call: TRBD2 (6 bases). Between the trimmed V and J ends, which lost 1 base and 1 base, there was a span of 10 bases. The CDR3 runs to 15 residues. Looked up from germline, CDR1 is SGDLS and CDR2 is YYNGEE. The CDR3 loop is CASSVFPGGTDTQYF. DNA of the CDR3: TGTGCCAGCAGCGTATTCCCGGGGGGCACAGATACGCAGTATTTT.

This clone turned up a few times. Written as DNA, the CDR3 is TGTGCCTGGAGTGCTGTTCCGGCCTCGAACACCGGGGAGCTGTTTTTT. As protein: CAWSAVPASNTGELFF. This chain connects TRBV30 to TRBJ2-2; D uncertain. Between the trimmed V and J ends, which lost 1 base and 0 bases, there was a span of 12 bases. The CDR3 consists of 16 residues. Germline V lookup: CDR1 GTSNPN, CDR2 SVGIG (reference sequence).

The chain joins TRBV6-6 to TRBJ1-5, with 7 bases matching TRBD1. The junction had 1 base not matched to a gene; V was cut back by 7 bases and J by 4 bases. Per the germline V gene, CDR1 is MNHNY and CDR2 is SVGAGI (reference sequence). This CDR3 has 12 residues. The CDR3 bases are TGTGCCAGCAAACAGGGGAATCAGCCCCAGCATTTT. It encodes CASKQGNQPQHF.